The TCR beta chain under discussion was sequenced for a study of blood T cells in healthy people across ages. Study-wide results and limits: Naive T cell percentage and TCR beta diversity correlated strongly. Shifts in expanded clonotypes may have been confounded by donor CMV status, which was unknown.

The CDR3 is 14 amino acids. V was cut by 6 bases and J by 2 bases, with 13 bases left in between. The germline gives CDR1 MNHNY, CDR2 SVGAGI (reference sequence). This clonotype was observed a few times. Its antigen is unknown. Sample-barcoded 5' priming and a J-beta primer mix drove a second PCR of roughly 7 to 11 cycles. TCRdb reprocessed the 5' RACE reads via MiXCR and lists one record per CDR3 protein. The data hold 780,000 or so distinct CDR3 sequences, with roughly 50% observed a single time. This receptor was identified in a man aged 35 to 55 in good health. The sequenced sample consisted of blood. V gene TRBV6-6 combines with J gene TRBJ2-5, with D maybe TRBD2 (5 bases). The DNA for the CDR3 is TGTGCCAGCAGGGCTCGGGGTGGGCAAGAGACCCAGTACTTC. Translation: CASRARGGQETQYF.